One and the same sample provided the 7 T cell receptor beta chains below, sequenced in a study of blood T cell repertoires in COVID-19. Data came from immunoSEQ multiplex PCR; TCRdb stores just in-frame clones and leaves some out. The repertoire consists of 120,000 or so clones, with 70% to 90% occurring once and the leading ten covering about 7.4%. Sequenced: peripheral blood. The receptors were sampled from a man aged 65 to 85 who had recovered from COVID-19.

The chain carries TRBV4-1 and TRBJ2-1; TRBD2 aligns across 11 bases. Germline CDR1 and CDR2: MGHRA and YSYEKL. This CDR3 is built from 16 residues. The V segment lost 3 bases and the J segment 7 bases; nucleotides outside the gene matches: 8. CDR3 region: CASSQASGGSWNEQFF. The CDR3 nucleotides read TGCGCCAGCAGCCAGGCTAGCGGGGGGAGTTGGAATGAGCAGTTCTTC.

The chain is built from TRBV5-1 and TRBJ2-3, with 8 positions matching TRBD1. CDR3 length: 15 residues. The V gene's germline CDR1 is SGHRS and CDR2 YFSETQ. V lost 0 bases and J lost 2; bases outside the gene matches: 2. The CDR3, as DNA: TGCGCCAGCAGCTTGGACAGGGGGGACACAGATACGCAGTATTTT. Amino acid sequence: CASSLDRGDTDTQYF.

The chain joins TRBV5-1 to TRBJ1-1; the match to TRBD1 covers 10 bases. The CDR3 sequence is 14 residues long. V gave up 5 bases and J gave up 4 bases; unmatched junction bases: 5. Germline values: CDR1 SGHRS, CDR2 YFSETQ. Here the CDR3 reads CASRTGQGGTEAFF. DNA of the CDR3: TGCGCCAGCAGAACAGGACAGGGGGGCACTGAAGCTTTCTTT.

Here the CDR3 DNA reads TGTGCCAGCAGCCGCAGGGCTAGCGGGACCCAGGGCTACGAGCAGTACTTC. Translation gives CASSRRASGTQGYEQYF. The rearrangement links TRBV7-2 to TRBJ2-7; 9 bases map to TRBD2. The V gene end was trimmed by 5 bases and the J gene end by 3 bases; junction bases not matched to a gene: 14. Looked up from germline, CDR1 is SGHTA and CDR2 is FQGNSA. The CDR3 covers 17 residues.

To note about this clone: Mismatch with germline at one junction end may stem from a read error. This chain links TRBV14 with TRBJ2-7; no firm D call. Germline values: CDR1 SGHDN, CDR2 FVKESK. CDR3 length equals 14 residues. For the CDR3, the DNA is TGTGCCAGCAGCCAACTAGGTTCCCCCTACGAGCAGTGCTTC. It codes for CASSQLGSPYEQCF.

V gene TRBV18 combines with J gene TRBJ1-1; D possibly corresponds to TRBD1 (6 bases). This CDR3 region has 15 residues. The V end lost 8 bases, the J end lost 4 bases, and 20 bases lay between the germline ends. Germline lookup yields CDR1 KGHSH and CDR2 LQKENI. This CDR3 reads CASTSTGSTGTEAFF. The CDR3 coding sequence is TGTGCCAGCACCTCAACAGGGTCGACAGGCACTGAAGCTTTCTTT.

V gene TRBV27 combines with J gene TRBJ2-1; 7 positions match TRBD1. The ends lost 5 bases at V and 6 bases at J; junction bases unmatched: 10. From germline, CDR1 is MNHEY and CDR2 SMNVEV (reference sequence). The CDR3 contains 15 residues. The DNA of the CDR3 is TGTGCCAGCAGTCCTTGGACAGGAGGAGTCAATGAGCAGTTCTTC. Encoded protein: CASSPWTGGVNEQFF.